The T cell receptor (beta chain) described here comes from a study of cytomegalovirus exposure and HLA in healthy donors. Overall study findings and caveats: Across HLA loci, a later analysis found differing TCR association rates, with DRB1 most and HLA-C fewest. A few chains tied to CMV proved CMV antigen-specific in vitro. When the data were analyzed later, several of the most significant clusters appeared to be linked to common viral pathogens. Later analysis demonstrated an association between a missense DCLRE1C variant and TCR beta V- and J-gene trimming.

This clone has a handful of counts. The antigen is not known. The PCR made use of 60 Vbeta and 13 Jbeta primers. Sequencing was performed with immunoSEQ multiplex PCR; in TCRdb, only in-frame clones are kept and a portion is missing. The table shows 110,000 or so clones, with roughly 8.6% occurring only once. The sample was PBMCs. This clonotype was sampled from a woman aged 40 to 49 in good health and CMV-seropositive.

CDR3 coding DNA: TGTGCCAGCAGCTTCGGCAGGTTTGGCTACACCTTC. Its protein product is CASSFGRFGYTF. The chain carries TRBV7-9 and TRBJ1-2; no definite D call. CDR1 and CDR2 (germline): SEHNR, FQNEAQ (reference sequence). This CDR3 has 12 residues. V lost 3 bases and J lost 7, with 9 bases in between.